This TCR beta chain comes out of a study of T cell repertoires in cytomegalovirus infection. This clonotype was found a few times. Antigen unknown. TCRdb processed the reads anew with MiXCR; each CDR3 protein has one entry. Seen here are 300,000 to 400,000 distinct CDR3 sequences, 25% to 35% observed once, and the top ten hold about 20%. The specimen was cultured PBMCs, collected from culture after CMV antigen stimulation. This receptor was taken from a human donor in good health (CMV status not recorded). Some clones in this sample may be carry-over from other donors' samples.

CDR3 protein: CASSYPTGEETQYF. The CDR3 bases are TGTGCCAGCAGTTACCCCACCGGGGAGGAGACCCAGTACTTC. The rearrangement uses TRBV6-6 and TRBJ2-5, with D perhaps TRBD2 (5 bases). V shed 2 bases and J shed 5 bases, with 12 bases lying between them. This CDR3 is built from 14 residues. Germline V gene lookup returns CDR1 MNHNY and CDR2 SVGAGI (reference sequence).